The T cell receptor (beta chain) under discussion was sequenced for a study of blood T cell repertoires in COVID-19. Overall study context: Samples came from the United States, Italy and Spain, spanning acute and convalescent COVID-19.

TCRdb keeps only in-frame clones here, not all; method: immunoSEQ multiplex PCR. Of approximately 380,000 clones listed, around 89% are singletons. CDR1 is SGHRS and CDR2 is YFSETQ in the germline V gene. After removal of 4 bases from V and 7 bases from J, the junction contained 6 bases not matched to a gene. The CDR3 runs 14 residues. Participants were aged about 18 to 100 years, lived in over 20 US areas, and enrolled virtually. Clinical history as reported by participants underpinned cohort assignment. Symptom resolution, clearance, or two negative PCRs marked donors in Cohort 3 as recovered. The chain uses TRBV5-1 and TRBJ2-2; 8 bases agree with TRBD1. The sequence was collected from a woman aged 18 to 35 who had recovered from COVID-19. Sequenced input: PBMCs or T cells enriched from blood (not recorded which). CDR3 amino acids: CASSHQGASGELFF. DNA of the CDR3: TGCGCCAGCAGCCATCAGGGGGCCAGCGGGGAGCTGTTTTTT.